This TCR beta chain was identified in a study of cytomegalovirus exposure and HLA in healthy donors. Study-wide background: The roughly 110 validation repertoires were reported in a later analysis to have been generated on the same platform as the roughly 670 first-cohort repertoires.

Profiled with immunoSEQ multiplex PCR; TCRdb holds only in-frame clones, not every one. The profile shows 120,000 or so clones, approximately 91% of them singletons. Among the 90 to 150 subjects of the validation cohort, separate from the approximately 700-subject first cohort, were the donors. Germline CDR1 reads LNHDA; CDR2 reads SQIVND (reference sequence). The CDR3 has 14 residues. V was clipped by 9 bases and J by 1 base, with 13 bases between them. As for this clone: The antigen remains undetermined.

General study findings and limits: Most TCR sequences proved rare, with some public TCRs found in many donors. The study listed roughly 160 cytomegalovirus-associated TCR beta chains.

The rearrangement uses TRBV19 and TRBJ2-4; TRBD1 is a possible D gene (6 bases). The receptor comes from a woman aged 18 to 35 in good health and CMV-seronegative. The sequenced sample consisted of PBMCs. The CDR3 DNA sequence: TGTGCCAGCCGCCAGAGGGGGGCCAAAAACATTCAGTACTTC. Residues: CASRQRGAKNIQYF.